The T cell receptor beta chain described here comes from a study of cytomegalovirus exposure and HLA in healthy donors. PCR used 60 Vbeta primers and 13 Jbeta primers. How the authors handled the data: An analysis performed later counted 74 million or so unique TCR beta chains (approximately 12 million of them shared). Sequencing was performed with immunoSEQ multiplex PCR; in TCRdb, only in-frame clones are kept and a portion is missing. V and J calls and clone size are as listed in that table; D and trimming were resolved from the DNA. The sample includes under 150,000 clones, 80% seen only once; the top ten take just over 5%. Findings of the study overall: Reportedly, TCR beta sequences accurately predicted HLA-A and HLA-B alleles in most subjects. Another analysis was done later, and it associated around 15,000 TCR beta sequences with HLA alleles at 0.05 false discovery rate. Looking again later, the authors saw that most CMV-associated TCR beta chains seemed HLA-restricted.

Germline V CDR1 and CDR2: LNHDA, SQIVND (reference sequence). The V end was cut by 8 bases, the J end by 0 bases, with 10 bases between. The CDR3 runs to 13 residues. As concerns this clone: The target antigen is unknown.

This receptor was identified in a male donor in good health and CMV-seronegative. Sequencing input: PBMCs. The chain carries TRBV19 and TRBJ1-1, with D tentatively TRBD1 (6 bases). CDR3 nucleotides: TGTGCCAGTGGGGGCAGGGTGAACACTGAAGCTTTCTTT. Its protein product is CASGGRVNTEAFF.